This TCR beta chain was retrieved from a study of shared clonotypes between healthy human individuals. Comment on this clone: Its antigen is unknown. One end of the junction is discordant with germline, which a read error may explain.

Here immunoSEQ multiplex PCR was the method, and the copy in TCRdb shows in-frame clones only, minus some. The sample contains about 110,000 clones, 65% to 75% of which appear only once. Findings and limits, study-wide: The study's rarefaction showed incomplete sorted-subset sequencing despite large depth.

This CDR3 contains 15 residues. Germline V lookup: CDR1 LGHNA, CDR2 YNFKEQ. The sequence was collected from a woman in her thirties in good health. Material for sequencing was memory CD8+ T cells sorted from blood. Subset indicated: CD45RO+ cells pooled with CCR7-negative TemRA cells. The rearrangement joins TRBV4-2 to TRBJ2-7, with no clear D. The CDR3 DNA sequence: TGTGCCAGCAGCGAAGACACCAGCCCCTCCTACGAGCAGTACTTC. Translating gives CASSEDTSPSYEQYF.